The 4 T cell receptor beta chains below were found in one sample sequenced in a study of shared clonotypes between healthy human individuals. Here immunoSEQ multiplex PCR was the method, and the copy in TCRdb shows in-frame clones only, minus some. The sample contains around 2.3 million clones, 90% to 97% of which appear only once. Sequenced sample: naive CD4+ T cells sorted from blood. Subset defined: CD45RA+ positively selected. The origin of the receptors is a man younger than 35 in good health.

This chain connects TRBV19 to TRBJ1-2; D is perhaps TRBD1 (6 bases). The CDR3 spans 14 residues. Trimming shortened V by 7 bases and J by 4 bases, and 16 bases separated the two germline ends. Germline V gives CDR1 LNHDA, CDR2 SQIVND (reference sequence). CDR3 nucleotides: TGTGCCAGTAAAGCCACAGGGTTAAGCTATGGCTACACCTTC. Translation: CASKATGLSYGYTF.

This rearrangement joins TRBV7-2 to TRBJ2-7; TRBD2 matches 10 bases. The CDR3 is made up of 14 amino acids. V dropped 3 bases and J dropped 6; count of bases not matched to a gene: 5. Germline lookup yields CDR1 SGHTA and CDR2 FQGNSA. The CDR3 loop is CASSFLAGAGEQYF. The DNA for the CDR3 is TGTGCCAGCAGCTTTCTAGCGGGAGCTGGCGAGCAGTACTTC.

The chain recombines TRBV5-4 with TRBJ2-7, with D perhaps TRBD1 or TRBD2 (7 bases each). Germline assignment: CDR1 SGHNT and CDR2 YYREEE (reference sequence). V was pared by 1 base and J by 6 bases, with 14 bases between. The CDR3 length is 14 residues. CDR3 in amino acids: CASSLNRGGFEQYF. Here the CDR3 DNA reads TGTGCCAGCAGCTTGAACAGGGGAGGGTTCGAGCAGTACTTC.

The J gene is TRBJ2-1, the V gene TRBV19; 7 positions agree with TRBD2. The junction had 10 bases not matched to a gene; V was cut back by 4 bases and J by 4 bases. Germline CDR1 LNHDA, CDR2 SQIVND (reference sequence). The CDR3 is 16 residues long. The CDR3 region is CASSTPGGSAYNEQFF. Here the CDR3 DNA reads TGTGCCAGTAGTACCCCGGGAGGATCGGCTTACAATGAGCAGTTCTTC. The whole variable domain, filled in from reference TRBV19 and TRBJ2-1, reads DGGITQSPKYLFRKEGQNVTLSCEQNLNHDAMYWYRQDPGQGLRLIYYSQIVNDFQKGDIAEGYSVSREKKESFPLTVTSAQKNPTAFYLCASSTPGGSAYNEQFFGPGTRLTVL.